This entry lists 6 T cell receptor beta chains sequenced from one sample in a study of blood T cell repertoires in COVID-19. Clones were read by immunoSEQ multiplex PCR, and TCRdb kept only the in-frame ones, dropping some. The sample lists a few hundred thousand clones; over 65% were seen once. Source material: peripheral blood. All receptors derive from a man in his 60s who had recovered from COVID-19.

This chain uses TRBV18 with TRBJ1-1; 9 positions match TRBD1. Germline lookup yields CDR1 KGHSH and CDR2 LQKENI. The CDR3 length is 15 residues. Germline trimming cut 5 bases from V and 5 bases from J; bases unmatched to any gene: 9. CDR3 bases: TGTGCCAGCTCAGCCACGGGACAGGGTATGACTGAAGCTTTCTTT. Its translation: CASSATGQGMTEAFF.

The rearrangement uses TRBV7-6 and TRBJ2-1; 13 bases are shared with TRBD2. Trimming cost V 6 bases and J 7 bases; bases outside gene matches: 6. CDR3 size: 15 residues. CDR1 is SGHVS and CDR2 is FNYEAQ in the germline V gene. The CDR3 region has the DNA TGTGCCAGCAGTTCCGGGACTAGCGGGATAAATGAGCAGTTCTTC. The encoded protein is CASSSGTSGINEQFF.

V is TRBV19 and J is TRBJ1-4; D gene ambiguous. V lost 3 bases, J lost 8 bases, and 13 bases lay in between. Germline V gives CDR1 LNHDA, CDR2 SQIVND (reference sequence). This CDR3 contains 14 residues. CDR3 protein: CASSMPPPGEKLFF. The CDR3 DNA sequence: TGTGCCAGTAGTATGCCCCCTCCGGGGGAAAAACTGTTTTTT. Using reference TRBV19 and TRBJ1-4 for the parts outside the CDR3, the full variable domain is DGGITQSPKYLFRKEGQNVTLSCEQNLNHDAMYWYRQDPGQGLRLIYYSQIVNDFQKGDIAEGYSVSREKKESFPLTVTSAQKNPTAFYLCASSMPPPGEKLFFGSGTQLSVL.

V and J are TRBV3-1 (or the pseudogene TRBV3-2) and TRBJ2-7, with TRBD2 as a possible D gene (7 bases). Trimming took off 3 bases at V and 4 bases at J, with 40 bases between the two ends. CDR3 size: 23 residues. Germline assignment: CDR1 LGHDT and CDR2 YNNKEL (reference sequence). The CDR3 coding sequence is TGTGCCAGCAGCCAGGAGACGCTGACTGTCTCCTTGAGCGGGACACCCTCAGCGTACGAGCAGTACTTC. Residues: CASSQETLTVSLSGTPSAYEQYF.

The genes are TRBV28 and TRBJ2-1; 7 nucleotides agree with TRBD2. The germline V gene encodes CDR1 MDHEN and CDR2 SYDVKM. Germline trimming cut 3 bases from V and 8 bases from J; bases unmatched to any gene: 7. The CDR3 is 14 residues long. The CDR3 reads CASSFMGGRDEQFF. CDR3 nucleotides: TGTGCCAGCAGTTTTATGGGGGGGAGGGATGAGCAGTTCTTC.

The genes are TRBV9 and TRBJ1-6; D gene unclear. Germline CDR1 and CDR2: SGDLS and YYNGEE. The CDR3 length is 13 residues. Trimming took 3 bases from V and 7 from J, leaving 8 bases between them. The DNA for the CDR3 is TGTGCCAGCAGCGAGGCAGGCAATTCACCCCTCCACTTT. This sequence encodes CASSEAGNSPLHF.